This passage covers 30 T cell receptor beta chains from one sample sequenced in a study of cytomegalovirus exposure and HLA in healthy donors. This PCR relied on a set of 60 Vbeta primers and 13 Jbeta primers. Profiled with immunoSEQ multiplex PCR; TCRdb holds only in-frame clones, not every one. The data contain some 150,000 clones, 62% of them singletons. The specimen was PBMCs. Source of these receptors: a man aged 40-49 years in good health and CMV-seronegative.

This clone was seen more than once but under ten times. The chain has TRBV4-3 and TRBJ2-7; possible D gene TRBD2, 7 bases. Germline lookup yields CDR1 LGHNA and CDR2 YSLEER. CDR3 length equals 16 residues. V lost 4 bases and J lost 0, with 16 bases in between. This CDR3 reads CASSPRGAGASYEQYF. The CDR3 coding sequence is TGCGCCAGCAGCCCCCGGGGGGCAGGGGCCTCCTACGAGCAGTACTTC.

The chain couples TRBV27 to TRBJ2-2, with 7 bases fitting TRBD2. Germline CDR1 and CDR2: MNHEY and SMNVEV (reference sequence). The length of the CDR3 is 15 residues. The ends lost 4 bases at V and 4 bases at J; junction bases unmatched: 6. CDR3 residues: CASSYQTSPTGELFF. The CDR3 nucleotides read TGTGCCAGCAGTTACCAGACTAGCCCCACCGGGGAGCTGTTTTTT.

The chain recombines TRBV5-1 with TRBJ2-1, with 14 bases lining up with TRBD2. The CDR3 has 16 residues. V was clipped by 4 bases and J by 8 bases; unmatched bases: 8. Germline V gives CDR1 SGHRS, CDR2 YFSETQ. CDR3 loop: CASSMAGGLAGDEQFF. In DNA, the CDR3 is TGCGCCAGCAGCATGGCAGGGGGACTAGCGGGAGATGAGCAGTTCTTC.

V gene TRBV7-2 combines with J gene TRBJ2-7; TRBD2 matches 15 bases. The CDR3 runs 15 residues. Germline CDR1 is SGHTA and CDR2 is FQGNSA. The V segment lost 2 bases and the J segment 6 bases; nucleotides outside the gene matches: 2. The CDR3 DNA sequence: TGTGCCAGCAGCTTATCGGGACTAGCGGGGGGCGAGCAGTACTTC. Its translation: CASSLSGLAGGEQYF.

The rearrangement uses TRBV30 and TRBJ1-4; D is perhaps TRBD1 (5 bases). This CDR3 is 16 amino acids long. Trimming cost V 0 bases and J 8 bases, with 19 bases left between them. Germline V CDR1 and CDR2: GTSNPN, SVGIG (reference sequence). In nucleotides, the CDR3 is TGTGCCTGGAGTGTACGGGCAGGGTTCCCGTCCGAAAAACTGTTTTTT. It yields the protein CAWSVRAGFPSEKLFF.

The rearrangement joins TRBV15 to TRBJ1-1; 9 nucleotides agree with TRBD1. Germline CDR1 is LNHNV and CDR2 is YYDKDF (reference sequence). The CDR3 has 15 amino acids. The V gene end was trimmed by 4 bases and the J gene end by 2 bases; junction bases not matched to a gene: 5. The CDR3 DNA reads TGTGCCACCAGCACGGGACAGGGTAGAAACACTGAAGCTTTCTTT. This encodes CATSTGQGRNTEAFF.

The table lists this clone with a count of one. The genes are TRBV5-1 and TRBJ1-3; D unclear. Germline CDR1 is SGHRS and CDR2 is YFSETQ. The CDR3 sequence is 15 residues long. Deletions cut 1 base from V and 4 bases from J, with 12 bases between. The CDR3 region has the DNA TGCGCCAGCAGCTTGTCGCCGACACTGGGAAACACCATATATTTT. This translates into CASSLSPTLGNTIYF.

This rearrangement joins TRBV9 to TRBJ1-4, with D maybe TRBD1 (5 bases). The CDR3 has 14 amino acids. Trimming cost V 0 bases and J 7 bases, with 10 bases left between them. Per the germline V gene, CDR1 is SGDLS and CDR2 is YYNGEE. This CDR3 reads CASSVGGEGEKLFF. CDR3 bases: TGTGCCAGCAGCGTAGGAGGGGAGGGTGAAAAACTGTTTTTT. Filled out from reference TRBV9 and TRBJ1-4, the complete variable domain reads DSGVTQTPKHLITATGQRVTLRCSPRSGDLSVYWYQQSLDQGLQFLIQYYNGEERAKGNILERFSAQQFPDLHSELNLSSLELGDSALYFCASSVGGEGEKLFFGSGTQLSVL.

The rearrangement joins TRBV7-2 to TRBJ2-5; TRBD1 aligns across 9 bases. The CDR3 loop spans 16 amino acids. Germline CDR1 and CDR2: SGHTA and FQGNSA. V dropped 5 bases and J dropped 1; count of bases not matched to a gene: 8. The CDR3 loop is CASSLTGGYGQETQYF. CDR3 coding DNA: TGTGCCAGCAGCCTTACAGGGGGCTATGGCCAAGAGACCCAGTACTTC.

The J gene is TRBJ2-7, the V gene TRBV30; D might be TRBD1 (6 bases). V dropped 5 bases and J dropped 1 base, with 12 bases sitting between them. CDR3 length equals 13 residues. Per germline, CDR1 GTSNPN and CDR2 SVGIG (reference sequence). Here the CDR3 DNA reads TGTGCCTGGGCGGACAGCGGATCCTACGAGCAGTACTTC. As protein: CAWADSGSYEQYF. Full variable domain (remainder filled in from reference TRBV30 and TRBJ2-7): SQTIHQWPATLVQPVGSPLSLECTVEGTSNPNLYWYRQAAGRGLQLLFYSVGIGQISSEVPQNLSASRPQDRQFILSSKKLLLSDSGFYLCAWADSGSYEQYFGPGTRLTVT.

The CDR3 sequence: CASSFVRGDQETQYF. In DNA form, the CDR3 reads TGCGCCAGCAGCTTCGTGCGGGGGGACCAAGAGACCCAGTACTTC. The chain carries TRBV5-1 and TRBJ2-5; 8 bases are shared with TRBD2. The CDR3 length is 15 residues. Germline V gene data show CDR1 as SGHRS and CDR2 as YFSETQ. J lost 0 bases, V lost 2 bases, and 3 bases had no gene match.

This clone was observed a few times. This sequence joins TRBV11-1 and TRBJ1-4; TRBD1 aligns across 7 bases. The CDR3 has 15 residues. Trimming at V came to 3 bases and at J to 5 bases, leaving 6 bases not matched to a gene. The V gene's germline CDR1 is SGHAT and CDR2 FQDESV (reference sequence). In nucleotides, the CDR3 is TGTGCCAGCAGCTTCCGGGGACAGAAAAATGAAAAACTGTTTTTT. Translation gives CASSFRGQKNEKLFF.

This chain uses TRBV7-9 with TRBJ1-3; D not certain. The germline V gene encodes CDR1 SEHNR and CDR2 FQNEAQ (reference sequence). V shed 1 base and J shed 2 bases, with 3 bases lying between them. The CDR3 is 13 residues long. CDR3 in amino acids: CASSLDTGNTIYF. The CDR3 DNA sequence: TGTGCCAGCAGCTTAGACACTGGAAACACCATATATTTT.

The V and J genes are TRBV19 and TRBJ2-3, with D possibly TRBD1 on 6 matching bases. Germline V gives CDR1 LNHDA, CDR2 SQIVND (reference sequence). Deletions cut 0 bases from V and 1 base from J, with 11 bases between. This CDR3 has 16 amino acids. The CDR3 protein is CASSIDWAGGTDTQYF. CDR3 in DNA: TGTGCCAGTAGTATAGATTGGGCAGGGGGCACAGATACGCAGTATTTT. Complete variable domain (other parts from reference TRBV19 and TRBJ2-3): DGGITQSPKYLFRKEGQNVTLSCEQNLNHDAMYWYRQDPGQGLRLIYYSQIVNDFQKGDIAEGYSVSREKKESFPLTVTSAQKNPTAFYLCASSIDWAGGTDTQYFGPGTRLTVL.

This rearrangement joins TRBV5-1 to TRBJ2-5; D gene ambiguous. CDR3 length equals 15 residues. Germline CDR1 and CDR2: SGHRS and YFSETQ. The germline V and J ends were trimmed by 1 base and 1 base, with 11 bases remaining between them. The CDR3 region has the DNA TGCGCCAGCAGCTTGACAGTTCTCCGCCAAGAGACCCAGTACTTC. Protein product: CASSLTVLRQETQYF.

V usage is TRBV27 and J usage is TRBJ2-5; 13 positions match TRBD2. The J call may not be correct, given that the DNA end is closer to TRBJ2-7. In germline, CDR1 is MNHEY, CDR2 SMNVEV (reference sequence). The CDR3 covers 17 residues. The CDR3 DNA is TGTGCCAGCAGTTTATTCCGGACTAGCGGGGGATACTACGAGCAGTACTTC. Its protein is CASSLFRTSGGYYEQYF.

The chain uses TRBV19 and TRBJ2-6; possibly TRBD2 for D (6 bases). The CDR3 runs to 16 residues. V shed 0 bases and J shed 4 bases, with 10 bases lying between them. Looked up from germline, CDR1 is LNHDA and CDR2 is SQIVND (reference sequence). CDR3 loop: CASSIEGGTGANVLTF. DNA of the CDR3: TGTGCCAGTAGTATAGAAGGAGGGACCGGGGCCAACGTCCTGACTTTC.

The chain carries TRBV9 and TRBJ1-2, with D maybe TRBD1 (5 bases). The germline V gene encodes CDR1 SGDLS and CDR2 YYNGEE. V lost 2 bases and J lost 3, with 17 bases in between. The CDR3 is 16 residues long. CDR3 residues: CASSVEAGAGDYGYTF. The CDR3 bases are TGTGCCAGCAGCGTGGAGGCCGGGGCGGGGGACTATGGCTACACCTTC.

The genes are TRBV4-3 and TRBJ2-1; TRBD2 agrees at 8 bases. The length of the CDR3 is 14 residues. V gave up 0 bases and J gave up 10 bases; unmatched junction bases: 5. Germline loops: CDR1 LGHNA, CDR2 YSLEER. DNA for the CDR3: TGCGCCAGCAGCCAAGATCGGGGGGGTTGGGAGCAGTTCTTC. This translates into CASSQDRGGWEQFF.

This chain joins TRBV19 and TRBJ2-2; the match to TRBD1 covers 7 bases. The CDR3 contains 15 residues. Germline CDR1 LNHDA, CDR2 SQIVND (reference sequence). Losses at the gene ends were 7 bases for V and 1 base for J; bases not matched to a gene: 6. The CDR3 coding sequence is TGTGCCAGTACCCCCCGGGACAGGAACACCGGGGAGCTGTTTTTT. Its protein is CASTPRDRNTGELFF. Full variable domain (outside the CDR3, taken from reference TRBV19 and TRBJ2-2): DGGITQSPKYLFRKEGQNVTLSCEQNLNHDAMYWYRQDPGQGLRLIYYSQIVNDFQKGDIAEGYSVSREKKESFPLTVTSAQKNPTAFYLCASTPRDRNTGELFFGEGSRLTVL.

The chain employs TRBV6-5 and TRBJ2-4; weak D call: TRBD2 (5 bases). Trimming left V 0 bases short and J 9 bases short, with 9 bases between. Germline V CDR1 and CDR2: MNHEY, SVGAGI. The CDR3 length is 13 residues. The CDR3 sequence: CASSYSPEAIQYF. The CDR3 region has the DNA TGTGCCAGCAGTTACTCGCCGGAGGCCATTCAGTACTTC.

V and J are TRBV9 and TRBJ2-5; TRBD2 matches at 7 bases. The J call may be mistaken, given a closer DNA end match to TRBJ2-7. The germline gives CDR1 SGDLS, CDR2 YYNGEE. The CDR3 contains 16 residues. CDR3 in amino acids: CASSVGGGLPSYEQYF. CDR3 bases: TGTGCCAGCAGCGTAGGGGGGGGTCTGCCCTCCTACGAGCAGTACTTC.

For this clone: A junction end diverges from the germline sequence, so it may reflect a read error. The chain combines TRBV7-9 with TRBJ1-1; 9 nucleotides line up with TRBD1. There are 14 residues in the CDR3. Per germline, CDR1 SEHNR and CDR2 FQNEAQ (reference sequence). The CDR3 protein is CSSSVDRGDTEAFF. For the CDR3, the DNA is TGTTCCAGCAGCGTCGACAGGGGGGACACTGAAGCTTTCTTT.

V usage is TRBV5-1 and J usage is TRBJ1-2; 9 nucleotides line up with TRBD1. CDR1 SGHRS and CDR2 YFSETQ come from the germline V gene. V dropped 4 bases and J dropped 6; count of bases not matched to a gene: 7. The CDR3 consists of 14 residues. CDR3 sequence (DNA): TGCGCCAGCAGCACCGGGACAGGGTTCGATGGCTACACCTTC. Translating it yields CASSTGTGFDGYTF. The variable domain in full, completed from reference TRBV5-1 and TRBJ1-2, reads KAGVTQTPRYLIKTRGQQVTLSCSPISGHRSVSWYQQTPGQGLQFLFEYFSETQRNKGNFPGRFSGRQFSNSRSEMNVSTLELGDSALYLCASSTGTGFDGYTFGSGTRLTVV.

The chain employs TRBV23-1 and TRBJ2-5; D perhaps matches TRBD1 (6 bases). The J call may be faulty, since TRBJ2-7 better matches the DNA end. TRBV23-1 is reported as an ORF; its role is uncertain. The length of the CDR3 is 15 residues. CDR3 residues: CASSPYPGTSYEQYF. CDR3 coding DNA: TGCGCCAGCAGTCCGTATCCGGGGACATCTTACGAGCAGTACTTC.

The chain joins TRBV2 to TRBJ2-7, with a weak D call TRBD2 (5 bases). The CDR3 has 10 residues. Trimming took off 7 bases at V and 5 bases at J, with 6 bases between the two ends. CDR1 and CDR2 (germline): SNHLY, FYNNEI. The CDR3 is CASIANEQYF. CDR3 DNA: TGTGCCAGCATAGCGAACGAGCAGTACTTC. Combining the CDR3 with reference TRBV2 and TRBJ2-7 gives the whole variable domain EPEVTQTPSHQVTQMGQEVILRCVPISNHLYFYWYRQILGQKVEFLVSFYNNEISEKSEIFDDQFSVERPDGSNFTLKIRSTKLEDSAMYFCASIANEQYFGPGTRLTVT.

The chain links TRBV5-1 to TRBJ1-2, with TRBD1 matching over 7 bases. The J segment lost 1 base and the V segment lost 2 bases, leaving 5 bases of the junction unmatched. Germline loops: CDR1 SGHRS, CDR2 YFSETQ. This CDR3 has 15 residues. For the CDR3, the DNA is TGCGCCAGCAGCTTACAGGGGAGCCTTAACTATGGCTACACCTTC. It specifies CASSLQGSLNYGYTF. Full variable domain (outside the CDR3, taken from reference TRBV5-1 and TRBJ1-2): KAGVTQTPRYLIKTRGQQVTLSCSPISGHRSVSWYQQTPGQGLQFLFEYFSETQRNKGNFPGRFSGRQFSNSRSEMNVSTLELGDSALYLCASSLQGSLNYGYTFGSGTRLTVV.

This rearrangement joins TRBV25-1 to TRBJ2-7; D is perhaps TRBD1 (7 bases). Germline CDR1 and CDR2: MGHDK and SYGVNS. The CDR3 sequence is 15 residues long. V lost 4 bases and J lost 4, with 17 bases in between. CDR3 loop: CASSVQGGGWYEQYF. The CDR3 DNA reads TGTGCCAGCAGTGTTCAGGGGGGCGGATGGTACGAGCAGTACTTC.

This clone has only a few counts. The CDR3 coding sequence is TGTGCCATCAGTGAGTCGAGCCTCATGAACACTGAAGCTTTCTTT. It codes for CAISESSLMNTEAFF. This rearrangement joins TRBV10-3 to TRBJ1-1; D gene uncertain. Germline V gene lookup returns CDR1 ENHRY and CDR2 SYGVKD. Trimming stripped 0 bases from V and 0 bases from J, with 8 bases between. This CDR3 spans 15 amino acids.

This clone was detected only a few times. J is TRBJ2-7 and V is TRBV6-1; TRBD1 is a possible D gene (5 bases). Trimming took 4 bases from V and 6 from J, leaving 10 bases between them. Germline CDR1 MNHNS, CDR2 SASEGT. The CDR3 totals 12 residues. Here the CDR3 DNA reads TGTGCCAGCAGTGTGGGGCGCGGCGAGCAGTACTTC. It is translated as CASSVGRGEQYF.